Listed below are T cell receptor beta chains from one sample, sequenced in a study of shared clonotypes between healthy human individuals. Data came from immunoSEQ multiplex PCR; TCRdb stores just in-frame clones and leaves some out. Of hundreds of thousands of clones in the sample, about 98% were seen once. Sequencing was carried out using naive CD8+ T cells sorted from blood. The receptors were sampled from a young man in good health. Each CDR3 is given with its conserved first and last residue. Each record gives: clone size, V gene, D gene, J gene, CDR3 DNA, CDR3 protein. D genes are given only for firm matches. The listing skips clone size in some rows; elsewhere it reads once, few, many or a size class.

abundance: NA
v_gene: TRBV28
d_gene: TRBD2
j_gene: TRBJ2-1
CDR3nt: TGTGCCAGCAGGAAACCCGCAGGCGGGAGTCCGCAGTTCTTC
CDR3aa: CASRKPAGGSPQFF

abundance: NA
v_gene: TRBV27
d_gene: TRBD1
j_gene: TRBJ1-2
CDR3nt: TGTGCCAGCAGTTTAGGACAGGGAACTAACTATGGCTACACCTTC
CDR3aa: CASSLGQGTNYGYTF

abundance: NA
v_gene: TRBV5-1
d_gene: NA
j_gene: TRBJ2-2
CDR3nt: TGCGCCAGCAGCACTGGAGTGTCCGGGGAGCTGTTTTTT
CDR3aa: CASSTGVSGELFF

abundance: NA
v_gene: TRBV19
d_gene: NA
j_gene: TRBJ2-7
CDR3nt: TGTGCCAGTGGTTTCACGGGGCCCGGCTACTACGAGCAGTACTTC
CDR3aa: CASGFTGPGYYEQYF

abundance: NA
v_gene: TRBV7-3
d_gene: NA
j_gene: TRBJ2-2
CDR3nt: TGTGCCAGCAGCTTAATAAGCGGGACCGGGGAGCTGTTTTTT
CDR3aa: CASSLISGTGELFF

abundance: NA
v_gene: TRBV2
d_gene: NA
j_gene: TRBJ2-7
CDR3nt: TGTGCCAGCATGGGGCCGTACGAGCAGTACTTC
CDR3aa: CASMGPYEQYF

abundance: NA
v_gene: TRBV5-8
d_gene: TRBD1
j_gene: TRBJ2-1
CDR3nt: TGTGCCAGCAGCTTGGTCCGGGACAGGTTCTACAATGAGCAGTTCTTC
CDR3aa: CASSLVRDRFYNEQFF

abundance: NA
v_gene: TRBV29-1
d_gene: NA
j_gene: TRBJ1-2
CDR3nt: TGCAGCGTTGAGGCACGGACCTATGGCTACACCTTC
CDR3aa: CSVEARTYGYTF

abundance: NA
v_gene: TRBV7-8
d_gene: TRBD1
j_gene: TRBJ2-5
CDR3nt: TGTGCCAGCAGCAAACCATGGGACAGACAAGAGACCCAGTACTTC
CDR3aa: CASSKPWDRQETQYF

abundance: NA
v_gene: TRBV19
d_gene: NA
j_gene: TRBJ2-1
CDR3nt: TGTGCCAGTAGTGCCCTAAAGGACAATGAGCAGTTCTTC
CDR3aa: CASSALKDNEQFF

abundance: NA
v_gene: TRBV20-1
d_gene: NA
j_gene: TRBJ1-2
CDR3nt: TGCAGTGCTAGAGATCATGGCTACACCTTC
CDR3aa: CSARDHGYTF

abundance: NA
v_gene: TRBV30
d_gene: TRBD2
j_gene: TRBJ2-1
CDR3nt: TGTGCCTGGCTGGGACTACCGTACAATGAGCAGTTCTTC
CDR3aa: CAWLGLPYNEQFF

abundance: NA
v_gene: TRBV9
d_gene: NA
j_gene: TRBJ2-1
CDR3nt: TGTGCCAGCAGCGTACTGGCGAGCTCCTACAATGAGCAGTTCTTC
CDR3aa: CASSVLASSYNEQFF

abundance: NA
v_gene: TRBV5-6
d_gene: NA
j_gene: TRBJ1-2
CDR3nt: TGTGCCAGCAGCTTGGCCAGCCGGACAGCTAACTATGGCTACACCTTC
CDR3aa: CASSLASRTANYGYTF

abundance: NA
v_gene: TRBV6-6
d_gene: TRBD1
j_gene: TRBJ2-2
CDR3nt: TGTGCCAGCAACAGGGGCGCCACCGGGGAGCTGTTTTTT
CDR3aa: CASNRGATGELFF

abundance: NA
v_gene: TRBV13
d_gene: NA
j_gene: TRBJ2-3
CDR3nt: TGTGCCAGCAGCTTAATCGGGGTCACAGATACGCAGTATTTT
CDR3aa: CASSLIGVTDTQYF

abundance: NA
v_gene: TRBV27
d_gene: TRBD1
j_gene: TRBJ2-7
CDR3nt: TGTGCCAGCAGTTTAGCACAGGGGCACGAGCAGTACTTC
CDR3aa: CASSLAQGHEQYF

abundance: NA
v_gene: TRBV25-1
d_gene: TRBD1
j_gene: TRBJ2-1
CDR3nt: TGTGCCAGCAGTGCCAGGACAGGGGTCCACAATGAGCAGTTCTTC
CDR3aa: CASSARTGVHNEQFF

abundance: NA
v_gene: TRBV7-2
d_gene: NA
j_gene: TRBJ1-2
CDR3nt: TGTGCCAGCAGCTTAATTCCCTATGGCTACACCTTC
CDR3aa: CASSLIPYGYTF

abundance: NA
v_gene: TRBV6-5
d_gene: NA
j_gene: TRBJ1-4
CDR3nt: TGTGCCAGCAGCCTGGTTCTGGGTAATGAAAAACTGTTTTTT
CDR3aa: CASSLVLGNEKLFF

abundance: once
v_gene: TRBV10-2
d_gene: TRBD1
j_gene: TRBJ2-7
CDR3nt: TGCGCCAGCAGTGTGGGGACAGGGTCGTACGAGCAGTACTTC
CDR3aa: CASSVGTGSYEQYF

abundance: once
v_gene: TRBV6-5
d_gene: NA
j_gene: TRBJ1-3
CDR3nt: TGTGCCAGCAGTACCGACAGCAACTCTGGAAACACCATATATTTT
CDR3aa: CASSTDSNSGNTIYF

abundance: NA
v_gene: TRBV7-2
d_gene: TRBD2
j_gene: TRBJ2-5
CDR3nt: TGTGCCAGCAGCCTAGGGGGGTATCGGACTAGCGGGAAAGAGACCCAGTACTTC
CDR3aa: CASSLGGYRTSGKETQYF

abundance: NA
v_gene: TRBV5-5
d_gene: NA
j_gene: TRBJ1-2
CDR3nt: TGTGCCAGCAGCTTCCGAGAGCTATACTATGGCTACACCTTC
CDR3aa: CASSFRELYYGYTF

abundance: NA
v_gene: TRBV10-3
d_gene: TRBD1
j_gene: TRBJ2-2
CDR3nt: TGTGCCATCAGTGAAGACAGGGGTGCCGGGGAGCTGTTTTTT
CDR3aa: CAISEDRGAGELFF

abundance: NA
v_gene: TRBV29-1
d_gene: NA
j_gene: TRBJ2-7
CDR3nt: TGCAGCGTTGAAGACGGCGAGTGGGGATCTGGATCCTACGAGCAGTACTTC
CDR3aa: CSVEDGEWGSGSYEQYF

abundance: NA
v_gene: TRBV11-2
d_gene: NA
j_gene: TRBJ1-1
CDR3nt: TGTGCCAGCAGCTTAGAACAATACACTGAAGCTTTCTTT
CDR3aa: CASSLEQYTEAFF

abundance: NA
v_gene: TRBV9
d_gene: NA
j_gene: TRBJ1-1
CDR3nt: TGTGCCAGCAGCCCATTGGGGGGGGTCTCTGAAGCTTTCTTT
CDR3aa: CASSPLGGVSEAFF

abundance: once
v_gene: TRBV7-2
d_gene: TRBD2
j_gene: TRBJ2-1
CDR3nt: TGTGCCAGCAGCTTAATAGCGGGAGAAGTCTACAATGAGCAGTTCTTC
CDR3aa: CASSLIAGEVYNEQFF

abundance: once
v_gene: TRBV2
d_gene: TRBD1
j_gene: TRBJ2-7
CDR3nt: TGTGCCAGCAGCTCGCCGGGACAGGAGCCCTACGAGCAGTACTTC
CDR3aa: CASSSPGQEPYEQYF

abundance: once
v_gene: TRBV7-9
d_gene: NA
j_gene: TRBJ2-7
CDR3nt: TGTGCCAGCAGCTTGGGACACAGCTACGAGCAGTACTTC
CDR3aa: CASSLGHSYEQYF

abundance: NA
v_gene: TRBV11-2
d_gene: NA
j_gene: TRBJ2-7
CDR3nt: TGTGCCAGCAGCTCCGAGACAGGCTACGAGCAGTACTTC
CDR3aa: CASSSETGYEQYF

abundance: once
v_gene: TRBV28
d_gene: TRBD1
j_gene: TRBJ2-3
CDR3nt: TGTGCCAGCAACGGGATGGACAGGGACAAGAGTACAGATACGCAGTATTTT
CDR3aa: CASNGMDRDKSTDTQYF

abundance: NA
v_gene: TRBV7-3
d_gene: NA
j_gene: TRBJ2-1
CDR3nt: TGTGCCAGCAGCTTAAACACCTTGGGGAACAATGAGCAGTTCTTC
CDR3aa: CASSLNTLGNNEQFF

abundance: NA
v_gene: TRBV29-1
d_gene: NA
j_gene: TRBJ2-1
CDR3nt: TGCAGTGTGGTAGGGGCGCGGTACAATGAGCAGTTCTTC
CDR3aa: CSVVGARYNEQFF

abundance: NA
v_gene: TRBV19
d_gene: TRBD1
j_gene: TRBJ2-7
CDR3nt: TGTGCCAGTAGTATAATCAGGGGGAATGGCTACGAGCAGTACTTC
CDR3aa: CASSIIRGNGYEQYF

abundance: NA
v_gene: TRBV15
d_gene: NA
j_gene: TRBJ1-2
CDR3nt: TGTGCCACCAGCAGAGAAGCCTATGGCTACACCTTC
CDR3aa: CATSREAYGYTF

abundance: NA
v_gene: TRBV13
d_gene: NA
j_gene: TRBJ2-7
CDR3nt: TGTGCCAGCAGCCCCAACAGCTACGAGCAGTACTTC
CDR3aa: CASSPNSYEQYF

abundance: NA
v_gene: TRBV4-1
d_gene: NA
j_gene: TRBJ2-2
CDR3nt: TGCGCCAGCAGCCAACCCACCATCGGGGAGCTGTTTTTT
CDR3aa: CASSQPTIGELFF

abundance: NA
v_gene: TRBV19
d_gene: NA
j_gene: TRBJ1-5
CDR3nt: TGTGCCAGTAGTATATGGGGGCTCGATACCAATCAGCCCCAGCATTTT
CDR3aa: CASSIWGLDTNQPQHF

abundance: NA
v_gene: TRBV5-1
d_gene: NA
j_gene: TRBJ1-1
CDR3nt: TGCGCCAGCAGCTTGGCCTGGGGCACTGAAGCTTTCTTT
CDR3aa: CASSLAWGTEAFF

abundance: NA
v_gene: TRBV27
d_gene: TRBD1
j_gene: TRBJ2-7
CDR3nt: TGTGCCAGCAGTTTACAACAGGGGGGCGAGCAGTACTTC
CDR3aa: CASSLQQGGEQYF

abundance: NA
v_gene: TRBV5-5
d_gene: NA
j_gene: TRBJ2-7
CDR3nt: TGTGCCACCAGAGCAGAATTCGGTACCTCCTACGAGCAGTACTTC
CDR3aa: CATRAEFGTSYEQYF

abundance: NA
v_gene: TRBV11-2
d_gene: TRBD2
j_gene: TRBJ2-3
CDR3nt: TGTGCCAGCAGCATCGGGACTAGCGGGACAGATACGCAGTATTTT
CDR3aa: CASSIGTSGTDTQYF

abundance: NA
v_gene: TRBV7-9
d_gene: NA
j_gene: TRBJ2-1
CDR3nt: TGTGCCAGCAGCTTGGAGGGTTTCTACAATGAGCAGTTCTTC
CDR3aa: CASSLEGFYNEQFF

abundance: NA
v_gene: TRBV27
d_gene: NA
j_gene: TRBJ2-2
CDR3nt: TGTGCCAGCGGGGGGACCGGGGAGCTGTTTTTT
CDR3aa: CASGGTGELFF

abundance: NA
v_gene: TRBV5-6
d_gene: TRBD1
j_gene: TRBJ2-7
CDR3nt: TGTGCCAGCAGCCGGACAGGGCTCTCCTACGCAGGGGGGTTCGAGCAGTACTTC
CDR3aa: CASSRTGLSYAGGFEQYF

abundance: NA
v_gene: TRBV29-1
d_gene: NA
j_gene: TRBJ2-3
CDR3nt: TGCAGCGTTGAATTTTGGGACCCGCGCAGCACAGATACGCAGTATTTT
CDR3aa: CSVEFWDPRSTDTQYF

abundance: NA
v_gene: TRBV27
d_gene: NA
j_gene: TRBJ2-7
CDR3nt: TGTGCCAGCAGTTGGGGGTCCGCCTACGAGCAGTACTTC
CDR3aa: CASSWGSAYEQYF

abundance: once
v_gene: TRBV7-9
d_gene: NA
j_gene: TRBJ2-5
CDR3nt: TGTGCCAGCAGCACTACAGACGGACGAGGTTGGGAGACCCAGTACTTC
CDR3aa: CASSTTDGRGWETQYF

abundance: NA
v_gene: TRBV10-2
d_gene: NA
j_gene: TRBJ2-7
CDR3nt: TGCGCCAGCAGTGTGGCCCCTAGTTCCTACGAGCAGTACTTC
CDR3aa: CASSVAPSSYEQYF

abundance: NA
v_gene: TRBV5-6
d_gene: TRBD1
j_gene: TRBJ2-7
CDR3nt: TGTGCCAGCAGACGGAAAAGGGACAGTCCCTACGAGCAGTACTTC
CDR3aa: CASRRKRDSPYEQYF

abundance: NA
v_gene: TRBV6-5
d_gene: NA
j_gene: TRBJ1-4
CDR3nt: TGTGCCAGCAGTCGAGACAGTTTTCTTGAAAAACTGTTTTTT
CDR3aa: CASSRDSFLEKLFF

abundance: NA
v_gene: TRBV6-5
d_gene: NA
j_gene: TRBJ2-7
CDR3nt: TGTGCCAGCAGTAAGTACAGGGCAAGCTCCTACGAGCAGTACTTC
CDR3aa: CASSKYRASSYEQYF

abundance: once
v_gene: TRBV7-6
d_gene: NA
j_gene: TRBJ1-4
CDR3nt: TGTGCCAGCAGCCCCGGACTGATAAATGAAAAACTGTTTTTT
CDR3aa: CASSPGLINEKLFF

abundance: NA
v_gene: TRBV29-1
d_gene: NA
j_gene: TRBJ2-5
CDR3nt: TGCAGCGTTGAGTTAAGGACGGTGGAACAAGAGACCCAGTACTTC
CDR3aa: CSVELRTVEQETQYF

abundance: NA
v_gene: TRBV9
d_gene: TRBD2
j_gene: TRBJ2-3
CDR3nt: TGTGCCAGCAGCGTAACCGGGACTAGCGGGAGGGGGACAGATACGCAGTATTTT
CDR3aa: CASSVTGTSGRGTDTQYF

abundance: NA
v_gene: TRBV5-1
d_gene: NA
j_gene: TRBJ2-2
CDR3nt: TGCGCCAGCCGAAACACCGGGGAGCTGTTTTTT
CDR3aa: CASRNTGELFF

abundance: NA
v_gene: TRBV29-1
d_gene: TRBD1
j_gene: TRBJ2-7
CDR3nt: TGCAGCGTCGAGGGGACAGGCGATTCCTACGAGCAGTACTTC
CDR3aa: CSVEGTGDSYEQYF

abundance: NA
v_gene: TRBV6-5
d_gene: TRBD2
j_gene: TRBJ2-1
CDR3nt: TGTGCCAGCAGCCGTAGCGGGAGTCGCCATGAGCAGTTCTTC
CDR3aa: CASSRSGSRHEQFF